The 23 T cell receptor beta chains reported below all come from one sample, sequenced in a study of cytomegalovirus exposure and HLA in healthy donors. PCR involved 60 Vbeta and 13 Jbeta primers. Method: immunoSEQ multiplex PCR; TCRdb's copy keeps in-frame clones and lacks some. The sample table sets out over 40,000 clones. What was sequenced was PBMCs. Receptors originate from a woman aged 40 to 55 in good health and CMV-seronegative.

CDR3 sequence: CASRNIAGRVYEQYF. The DNA for the CDR3 is TGTGCCAGCAGGAACATAGCGGGAAGAGTCTACGAGCAGTACTTC. V and J are TRBV6-6 and TRBJ2-7; 8 nucleotides agree with TRBD2. V shed 6 bases and J 3 bases; nucleotides not matched to a gene: 10. The length of the CDR3 is 15 residues. The germline CDR1 and CDR2 sequences are MNHNY and SVGAGI (reference sequence).

This chain joins TRBV5-1 and TRBJ2-2, with 9 bases aligning to TRBD2. V was clipped by 4 bases and J by 2 bases; unmatched bases: 9. This CDR3 has 17 residues. CDR1 is SGHRS and CDR2 is YFSETQ in the germline V gene. The CDR3: CASSNRPTSGNTGELFF. The CDR3 bases are TGCGCCAGCAGCAACCGGCCGACTAGCGGTAACACCGGGGAGCTGTTTTTT.

The rearrangement links TRBV29-1 to TRBJ2-7; D may be TRBD2 (5 bases). Trimming stripped 6 bases from V and 4 bases from J, with 13 bases between. The germline V gene has CDR1 SQVTM and CDR2 ANQGSEA. The CDR3 contains 12 residues. CDR3 loop: CSVTGGLYEQYF. The CDR3 region has the DNA TGCAGCGTCACCGGAGGATTATACGAGCAGTACTTC.

This chain uses TRBV5-1 with TRBJ1-1, with TRBD1 identical over 9 bases. The CDR3 sequence is 16 residues long. Trimming cost V 2 bases and J 3 bases; bases outside gene matches: 8. The germline gives CDR1 SGHRS, CDR2 YFSETQ. The CDR3 DNA sequence: TGCGCCAGCAGCTTTATGGACAGGGGACCCTACACTGAAGCTTTCTTT. It encodes CASSFMDRGPYTEAFF.

The chain uses TRBV29-1 and TRBJ1-3; D possibly corresponds to TRBD1 (6 bases). CDR3 size: 13 residues. The V and J ends lost 4 bases and 4 bases respectively, with 11 bases between them. In germline, CDR1 is SQVTM, CDR2 ANQGSEA. The CDR3 sequence is CSVVTGPGNTIYF. The CDR3 coding sequence is TGCAGCGTTGTCACAGGGCCAGGAAACACCATATATTTT.

The chain joins TRBV5-1 to TRBJ1-4; TRBD1 is a possible D gene (6 bases). Germline assignment: CDR1 SGHRS and CDR2 YFSETQ. CDR3 length equals 16 residues. The V end was cut by 0 bases, the J end by 2 bases, with 11 bases between. CDR3 in amino acids: CASSLGRTATNEKLFF. CDR3 nucleotide sequence: TGCGCCAGCAGCTTGGGCCGGACAGCGACTAATGAAAAACTGTTTTTT. The full variable domain, its missing parts supplied by reference TRBV5-1 and TRBJ1-4, is KAGVTQTPRYLIKTRGQQVTLSCSPISGHRSVSWYQQTPGQGLQFLFEYFSETQRNKGNFPGRFSGRQFSNSRSEMNVSTLELGDSALYLCASSLGRTATNEKLFFGSGTQLSVL.

The chain recombines TRBV6-1 with TRBJ2-2, with 13 positions matching TRBD2. The CDR3 loop spans 17 amino acids. J was trimmed by 6 bases and V by 0 bases; bases with no gene match: 4. Germline assignment: CDR1 MNHNS and CDR2 SASEGT. DNA for the CDR3: TGTGCCAGCAGTGAAGCGCGGACTAGCGGGAGCCCCGGGGAGCTGTTTTTT. Protein product: CASSEARTSGSPGELFF.

In nucleotides, the CDR3 is TGTGCCAGAAGCGGTGGGACAGGGGGCCCTAACTATGGCTACACCTTC. Its translation: CARSGGTGGPNYGYTF. The chain joins TRBV5-3 to TRBJ1-2; 12 nucleotides match TRBD1. TRBV5-3 is given ORF status, its function remaining uncertain. There are 16 residues in the CDR3. J lost 0 bases, V lost 4 bases, and 4 bases had no gene match.

V and J are TRBV7-9 and TRBJ2-7; TRBD1 might be the D (6 bases). The ends were cut back, 10 bases at V and 0 bases at J, with 16 bases in the middle. This CDR3 has 14 amino acids. Germline V lookup: CDR1 SEHNR, CDR2 FQNEAQ (reference sequence). Here the CDR3 reads CATTTGPSSYEQYF. The DNA of the CDR3 is TGTGCCACCACGACAGGTCCGAGCTCCTACGAGCAGTACTTC.

The chain combines TRBV4-3 with TRBJ2-2, with TRBD1 identical over 7 bases. With 3 bases clipped from V and 0 bases from J, the junction kept 7 bases outside the gene matches. Germline V lookup: CDR1 LGHNA, CDR2 YSLEER. The CDR3 consists of 17 residues. The CDR3 loop is CASSQQGDLTNTGELFF. CDR3 nucleotide sequence: TGCGCCAGCAGCCAGCAGGGGGATCTAACGAACACCGGGGAGCTGTTTTTT.

The genes are TRBV30 and TRBJ1-1; D is uncertain. The V end lost 0 bases, the J end lost 11 bases, and 13 bases lay between the germline ends. The CDR3 consists of 12 residues. The V gene's germline CDR1 is GTSNPN and CDR2 SVGIG (reference sequence). This CDR3 is CAWSVRGEYAFF. The CDR3 DNA sequence: TGTGCCTGGAGTGTACGGGGAGAGTACGCTTTCTTT.

J is TRBJ1-2 and V is TRBV2; D is undetermined. The germline CDR1 and CDR2 sequences are SNHLY and FYNNEI. This CDR3 has 14 amino acids. The germline V and J ends were trimmed by 7 bases and 4 bases, with 16 bases remaining between them. In nucleotides, the CDR3 is TGTGCCAGCATTGCCGGGGAGTCGGTCTATGGCTACACCTTC. Amino acids: CASIAGESVYGYTF.

The J gene is TRBJ2-2, the V gene TRBV7-2; D may be TRBD1 (5 bases). Deletions cut 3 bases from V and 6 bases from J, with 11 bases between. Per germline, CDR1 SGHTA and CDR2 FQGNSA. The CDR3 is 14 residues long. The CDR3 DNA reads as TGTGCCAGCAGCTTGCTCCAGGGCGCCGGGGAGCTGTTTTTT. It translates to CASSLLQGAGELFF.

According to its frequency, this clone is medium-sized. This rearrangement joins TRBV30 to TRBJ1-1; possible D gene TRBD1, 6 bases. V lost 0 bases and J lost 8, with 7 bases in between. Germline CDR1 and CDR2: GTSNPN and SVGIG (reference sequence). The CDR3 runs to 11 residues. In DNA, the CDR3 is TGTGCCTGGAGTGTAGACAGGGAAGCTTTCTTT. This gives the protein CAWSVDREAFF.

The rearrangement uses TRBV30 and TRBJ1-2; no clear D. Per germline, CDR1 GTSNPN and CDR2 SVGIG (reference sequence). This CDR3 comprises 12 residues. Between the trimmed V and J ends, which lost 3 bases and 7 bases, there was a span of 12 bases. The CDR3 sequence: CAWRRDWSGYTF. CDR3 DNA: TGTGCCTGGAGAAGAGATTGGAGTGGCTACACCTTC.

The chain joins TRBV27 to TRBJ2-7; D is unresolved. V lost 5 bases to trimming and J lost 5 bases, with 16 bases between them. This CDR3 region has 14 residues. CDR1 and CDR2 (germline): MNHEY, SMNVEV (reference sequence). In DNA form, the CDR3 reads TGTGCCAGCAGTCTCCCGGGTCGCCGGGACGAGCAGTACTTC. It yields the protein CASSLPGRRDEQYF.

This rearrangement joins TRBV6-5 to TRBJ2-7; perhaps TRBD1 as D (5 bases). Trimming removed 2 bases at V and 3 bases at J, with 14 bases between. CDR3 length: 15 amino acids. From germline, CDR1 is MNHEY and CDR2 SVGAGI. In DNA form, the CDR3 reads TGTGCCAGCAGTTACCAGGCAGGGTACGGCTACGAGCAGTACTTC. Translation: CASSYQAGYGYEQYF.

Note on this clone: Relative to the germline gene, one junction end is altered; a read error may explain this. The rearrangement joins TRBV7-3 to TRBJ2-3; D is undetermined. The CDR3 sequence is 12 residues long. Looked up from germline, CDR1 is SGHTA and CDR2 is FQGTGA. Here the CDR3 DNA reads TGTGCCAGCAGCTTATCCACAGATAAGCAGTATTTT. This translates into CASSLSTDKQYF.

The V and J genes are TRBV18 and TRBJ1-4; the D gene is possibly TRBD1 (6 bases). Trimming removed 2 bases from V and 8 bases from J, with 9 bases in between. CDR3 length: 13 amino acids. Germline V gene lookup returns CDR1 KGHSH and CDR2 LQKENI. The CDR3 reads CASSPEGDEKLFF. In nucleotides, the CDR3 is TGTGCCAGCTCACCAGAGGGGGACGAAAAACTGTTTTTT.

The V call is TRBV4-2, the J call TRBJ1-2; tentative D call: TRBD1 (5 bases). Trimming pared 4 bases from V and 1 base from J, leaving 13 bases between. The CDR3 runs 15 residues. CDR1 and CDR2 from the germline V gene are LGHNA and YNFKEQ. Written as DNA, the CDR3 is TGTGCCAGCAGCCTTCCTCAGGGAAATAACTATGGCTACACCTTC. This codes for CASSLPQGNNYGYTF.

The CDR3 bases are TGTGCCATCCTGAGGACAGGGGACACCGGGGAGCTGTTTTTT. Amino acid sequence: CAILRTGDTGELFF. The rearrangement uses TRBV10-3 and TRBJ2-2; 9 bases are a match to TRBD1. V lost 8 bases to trimming and J lost 3 bases; unmatched junction nucleotides: 4. Germline V gene sequence: CDR1 ENHRY, CDR2 SYGVKD. CDR3 length equals 14 residues.

V and J are TRBV30 and TRBJ1-4, with TRBD1 matching 7 bases. J lost 8 bases, V lost 4 bases, and 4 bases had no gene match. The germline V gene has CDR1 GTSNPN and CDR2 SVGIG (reference sequence). This CDR3 comprises 12 residues. The CDR3 nucleotides are TGTGCCTGGAACAGGGGAGACGAAAAACTGTTTTTT. It encodes CAWNRGDEKLFF.

The rearrangement uses TRBV19 and TRBJ1-2; D might be TRBD1 (5 bases). CDR1 is LNHDA, CDR2 SQIVND, per germline (reference sequence). The V end lost 11 bases, the J end lost 6 bases, and 25 bases lay between the germline ends. The CDR3 length is 15 residues. CDR3 residues: CASCNPGRGIDGYTF. In DNA, the CDR3 is TGTGCCTCCTGCAACCCGGGGCGGGGGATAGATGGCTACACCTTC.